These T cell receptor beta chains were read from a single sample in a study of OX40 agonist ivuxolimab in advanced cancers. TCRdb keeps only in-frame clones here, not all; method: immunoSEQ multiplex PCR. The data hold approximately 38,000 clones, with 82% observed a single time. This specimen was CD4+ or CD8+ T cells sorted from blood, taken in a trial of the OX40 agonist ivuxolimab. Receptors were obtained from an adult with an advanced solid tumor such as melanoma, head and neck, liver or kidney cancer. CDR3s include the opening cysteine and the closing phenylalanine or tryptophan. Each record gives: D gene, J gene, CDR3 length, V gene, clone size, CDR3 DNA, CDR3 protein. The D gene is left open where the match is weak. The size entry is marked missing in some rows and otherwise reads once, few, many or a size class.

>.|TRBJ2-3|15|TRBV7-9|.
TGTGCCAGCAGCTTAGGGCAGGGAATCTCAGATACGCAGTATTTT
CASSLGQGISDTQYF
>.|TRBJ1-5|13|TRBV4-1|.
TGCGCCAGCAGCCAGGACCAGAGTCAGCCCCAGCATTTT
CASSQDQSQPQHF
>.|TRBJ1-2|10|TRBV20-1|.
TGCAGTGCTAGAAGGGGGGCGGGCACCTTC
CSARRGAGTF
>TRBD2|TRBJ2-1|14|TRBV7-9|few
TGTGCCAGCAGCTTAGTACTAGCGGGAGATGAGCAGTTCTTC
CASSLVLAGDEQFF
>TRBD2|TRBJ2-1|14|TRBV7-8|few
TGTGCCAGCAGTTCGACTAGCGGGTTTAATGAGCAGTTCTTC
CASSSTSGFNEQFF
>TRBD2|TRBJ2-5|16|TRBV7-7|few
TGTGCCAGCAGGGGCCCGCGGGAGGGCCCCCAAGAGACCCAGTACTTC
CASRGPREGPQETQYF
>.|TRBJ1-1|13|TRBV25-1|.
TGTGCCAGCAGTGACCCCACGAACACTGAAGCTTTCTTT
CASSDPTNTEAFF
>.|TRBJ1-2|13|TRBV7-2|.
TGTGCCAGCAGCTTAAGCTCTAACTATGGCTACACCTTC
CASSLSSNYGYTF
>.|TRBJ2-1|16|TRBV15|.
TGTGCCACCAGCAGGGTTGATACTACATACTACAATGAGCAGTTCTTC
CATSRVDTTYYNEQFF
>.|TRBJ1-3|20|TRBV7-8|.
TGTGCCAGCAGCTCGCGCCCCGCCTCCATAACGAAGATCTCTGGAAACACCATATATTTT
CASSSRPASITKISGNTIYF
>.|TRBJ2-5|15|TRBV11-3|.
TGTGCCAGCAGCTTCGGTCGCGCCCGCCCGAAGACCCAGTACTTC
CASSFGRARPKTQYF
>.|TRBJ2-7|14|TRBV5-4|.
TGCGCCAGCAGCCAAGGCCAGGCGCAGGATGAGCAGTACTTC
CASSQGQAQDEQYF
>TRBD1|TRBJ2-2|14|TRBV19|.
TGTGCCAGTACCCCGAGACAGGGAGCCGGGGAGCTGTTTTTT
CASTPRQGAGELFF
>.|TRBJ2-1|15|TRBV9|.
TGTGCCAGCAGCCTCTTCGGGGCTGCCTACAATGAGCAGTTCTTC
CASSLFGAAYNEQFF
>TRBD1|TRBJ2-7|13|TRBV6-1|.
TGTGCCAGCGGCAGGGACAGGGGGGACGAGCAGTACTTC
CASGRDRGDEQYF
>TRBD1|TRBJ1-1|14|TRBV6-5|.
TGTGCCAGCAGTCGGGGGACAGGAGGAACTGAAGCTTTCTTT
CASSRGTGGTEAFF
>TRBD1|TRBJ1-5|14|TRBV6-1|.
TGTGCCAGCAGTTGGACAGGCCCGGCTCAGCCCCAGCATTTT
CASSWTGPAQPQHF
>TRBD1|TRBJ1-1|13|TRBV7-2|.
TGTGCCAGCAGCTTCAGACAGGGTAAAGAAGCTTTCTTT
CASSFRQGKEAFF
>.|TRBJ1-1|9|TRBV29-1|few
TGCGCAGCAAACACTGAAGCTTTCTTT
CAANTEAFF
>TRBD1|TRBJ2-3|15|TRBV7-8|.
TGTGCCAGCAGCCCGGACAGGGGGTCTACAGATACGCAGTATTTT
CASSPDRGSTDTQYF
>.|TRBJ1-4|17|TRBV5-4|.
TGTGCCAGCAGCCAGCGGGGTTTCGACCCATCTAATGAAAAACTGTTTTTT
CASSQRGFDPSNEKLFF
>.|TRBJ2-3|14|TRBV7-6|.
TGTGCCAGCAGTGGGCAGGACGACACAGATACGCAGTATTTT
CASSGQDDTDTQYF
>.|TRBJ1-1|12|TRBV5-4|.
TGTGCCAGCAGCTTCGGGACTGCGAAATCTTTCTTT
CASSFGTAKSFF
>TRBD1|TRBJ2-2|16|TRBV5-4|.
TGTGCCAGCAGCTTGAGGTCAGGGGGTACCCCCGGGGAGCTGTTTTTT
CASSLRSGGTPGELFF
>TRBD2|TRBJ2-4|13|TRBV5-6|.
TGTGCCAGCAGCTCCGGACTAGCTGACATTCAGTACTTC
CASSSGLADIQYF
>.|TRBJ2-1|12|TRBV30|.
TGTGCCTGGAACCCCTTCACCGATGAGCAGTTCTTC
CAWNPFTDEQFF
>.|TRBJ1-4|12|TRBV30|few
TGTGCCTGGAGTGCGTCCCATGAAAAACTGTTTTTT
CAWSASHEKLFF
>.|TRBJ2-7|16|TRBV30|.
TGTGCCTGGAGTGCGTACGAATGGGGGAGCTCCTACGAGCAGTACTTC
CAWSAYEWGSSYEQYF
>TRBD1|TRBJ1-1|14|TRBV6-5|.
TGTGCCAGCAGACAGGGGGCCTGGAACACTGAAGCTTTCTTT
CASRQGAWNTEAFF
>TRBD2|TRBJ2-3|14|TRBV5-1|once
TGCGCCAGCAGCTTTATAGCGGGAGGAGATACGCAGTATTTT
CASSFIAGGDTQYF
>.|TRBJ2-1|13|TRBV10-2|.
TGCGCCAGCAAATATTCGCTCCTCAATGAGCAGTTCTTC
CASKYSLLNEQFF
>.|TRBJ1-3|16|TRBV30|.
TGTGCCGGTAATGGAAAACCGGGCAACTCTGGAAACACCATATATTTT
CAGNGKPGNSGNTIYF
>.|TRBJ2-1|18|TRBV7-9|large
TGTGCCAGCAGCTTAGAGGGCTTTACGGGAGACTCCTACAATGAGCAGTTCTTC
CASSLEGFTGDSYNEQFF
>.|TRBJ2-3|13|TRBV5-4|.
TGTGCCAGCAGCTCCGGGTTCACAGATACGCAGTATTTT
CASSSGFTDTQYF
>.|TRBJ2-5|17|TRBV28|.
TGTGCCAGCAGTCCACGTCCGGGTCGGCAGGGCCAAGAGACCCAGTACTTC
CASSPRPGRQGQETQYF
>.|TRBJ1-1|16|TRBV6-5|.
TGTGCCAGCAGTTACTCGAAACGAGCCGGGAACACTGAAGCTTTCTTT
CASSYSKRAGNTEAFF
>TRBD2|TRBJ2-1|15|TRBV19|.
TGTGCCAGTAATCCGGGAGGGCCGCTAGGCAATGAGCAGTTCTTC
CASNPGGPLGNEQFF
>TRBD1|TRBJ2-2|16|TRBV7-2|.
TGTGCCAGCAGCCCGCGGACAGGGGGAGATTCCGGGGAGCTGTTTTTT
CASSPRTGGDSGELFF
>.|TRBJ2-7|13|TRBV5-6|.
TGTGCCAGCAGCCTGGACAACTCCTACGAGCAGTACTTC
CASSLDNSYEQYF
>.|TRBJ2-1|12|TRBV7-2|.
TGTGCCAGCAGCTTAGAGGGGGGTGAGCAGTTCTTC
CASSLEGGEQFF
>TRBD1|TRBJ2-7|13|TRBV29-1|once
TGCAGCGTTGGGACAGGGGAAGACGGGGAGCAGTACTTC
CSVGTGEDGEQYF